Detailed here is one T cell receptor (beta chain). These data come from a study of blood T cell repertoires in COVID-19. CDR1 is SGHTA and CDR2 is FQGNSA in the germline V gene. Trimming removed 1 base from V and 9 bases from J; junction bases left unmatched: 8. The length of the CDR3 is 15 residues. Per the study methods: From reference gene primer amplification, estimates of nucleated cell counts were derived. This table comes from immunoSEQ multiplex PCR, and its TCRdb copy is limited to in-frame clones, with some not included. That table furnishes V, J and clone size, whereas the DNA furnished D and trimming. Of about 150,000 clones listed, roughly 84% are singletons. In terms of age and location, participants ranged from roughly 18 to 100 years and lived in about two dozen US areas. In assigning cohorts, the study relied on participant-reported clinical history.

Sequencing was done on a sample of PBMCs or T cells enriched from blood (not recorded which). This receptor was taken from a woman in her 50s who had recovered from COVID-19. This chain uses TRBV7-2 with TRBJ1-5, with 8 bases aligning to TRBD1. The chain's CDR3 is CASSLGQGPGLPQHF. CDR3 nucleotides: TGTGCCAGCAGCTTAGGACAGGGGCCAGGATTGCCCCAGCATTTT. Based on the CDR3 plus reference TRBV7-2 and TRBJ1-5, the full variable domain is GAGVSQSPSNKVTEKGKDVELRCDPISGHTALYWYRQSLGQGLEFLIYFQGNSAPDKSGLPSDRFSAERTGGSVSTLTIQRTQQEDSAVYLCASSLGQGPGLPQHFGDGTRLSIL.